This T cell receptor (beta chain) was profiled in a study of blood T cell repertoires in COVID-19. Study background: Donors in the United States, Italy and Spain gave samples during acute or convalescent COVID-19. T cells, B-cell-depleted T cells, or PBMCs provided the cDNA or gDNA that served as material.

Sequenced by immunoSEQ multiplex PCR; TCRdb stores in-frame clones only, minus some. This table holds some 200,000 clones, around 80% found once. The CDR3 has 14 residues. Germline V gene sequence: CDR1 SGHKS, CDR2 YYEKEE (reference sequence). V lost 4 bases to trimming and J lost 5 bases, with 15 bases between them. The sequenced material came from peripheral blood. V is TRBV5-5 and J is TRBJ2-5; tentatively, D is TRBD1 (6 bases). This sequence was found in a human donor in a cohort sampled during active COVID-19. This CDR3 is CASSLDRNWETQYF. As DNA, the CDR3 is TGTGCCAGCAGCCTAGACAGGAATTGGGAGACCCAGTACTTC.